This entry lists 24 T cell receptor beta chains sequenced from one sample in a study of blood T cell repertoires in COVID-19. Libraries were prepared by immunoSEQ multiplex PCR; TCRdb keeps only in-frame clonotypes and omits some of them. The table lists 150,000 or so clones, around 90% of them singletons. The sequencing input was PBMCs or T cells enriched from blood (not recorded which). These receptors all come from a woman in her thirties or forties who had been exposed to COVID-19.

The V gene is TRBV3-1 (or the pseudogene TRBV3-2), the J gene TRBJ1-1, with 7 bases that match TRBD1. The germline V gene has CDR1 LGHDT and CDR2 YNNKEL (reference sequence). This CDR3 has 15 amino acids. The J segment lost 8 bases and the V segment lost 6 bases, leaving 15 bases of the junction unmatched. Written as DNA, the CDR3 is TGTGCCAGCAGTAGAGGGACAGCAGGTCTCACCGAAGCTTTCTTT. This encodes CASSRGTAGLTEAFF.

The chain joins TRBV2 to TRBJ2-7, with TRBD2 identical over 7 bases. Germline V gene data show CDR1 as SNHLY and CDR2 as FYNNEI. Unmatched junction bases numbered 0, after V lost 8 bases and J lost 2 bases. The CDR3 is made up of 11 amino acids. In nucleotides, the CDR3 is TGTGCCAGCGGACTAGCCTACGAGCAGTACTTC. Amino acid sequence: CASGLAYEQYF.

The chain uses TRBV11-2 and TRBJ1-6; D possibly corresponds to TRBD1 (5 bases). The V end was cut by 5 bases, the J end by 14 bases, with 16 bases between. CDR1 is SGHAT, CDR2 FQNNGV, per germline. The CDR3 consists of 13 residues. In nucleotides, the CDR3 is TGTGCCAGCAGCCCGCTTGGGGCAGTAACCCTCCACTTT. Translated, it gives CASSPLGAVTLHF.

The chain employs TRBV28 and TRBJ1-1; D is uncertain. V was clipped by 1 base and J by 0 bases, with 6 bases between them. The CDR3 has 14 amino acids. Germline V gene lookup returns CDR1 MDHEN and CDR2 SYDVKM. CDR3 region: CASSLSSVNTEAFF. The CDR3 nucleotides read TGTGCCAGCAGTTTATCCTCAGTGAACACTGAAGCTTTCTTT.

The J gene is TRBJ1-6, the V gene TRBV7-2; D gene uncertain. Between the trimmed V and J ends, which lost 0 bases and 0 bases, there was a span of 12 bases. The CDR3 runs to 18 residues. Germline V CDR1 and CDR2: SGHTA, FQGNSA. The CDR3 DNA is TGTGCCAGCAGCTTAGCGCAACGCACGAGCTCCTATAATTCACCCCTCCACTTT. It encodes CASSLAQRTSSYNSPLHF.

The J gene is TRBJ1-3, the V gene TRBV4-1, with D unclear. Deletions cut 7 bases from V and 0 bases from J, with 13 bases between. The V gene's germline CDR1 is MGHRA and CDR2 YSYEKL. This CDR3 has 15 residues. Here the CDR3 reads CASTSRLDSGNTIYF. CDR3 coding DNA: TGCGCCAGCACCAGCCGACTAGACTCTGGAAACACCATATATTTT.

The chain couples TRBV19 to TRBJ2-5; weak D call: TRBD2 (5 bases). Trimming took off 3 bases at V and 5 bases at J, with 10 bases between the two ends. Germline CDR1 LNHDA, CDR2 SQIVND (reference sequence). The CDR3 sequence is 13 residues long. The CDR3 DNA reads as TGTGCCAGTAGTATTCCCGGGGTGGAGACCCAGTACTTC. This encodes CASSIPGVETQYF. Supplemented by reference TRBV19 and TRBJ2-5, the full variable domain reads DGGITQSPKYLFRKEGQNVTLSCEQNLNHDAMYWYRQDPGQGLRLIYYSQIVNDFQKGDIAEGYSVSREKKESFPLTVTSAQKNPTAFYLCASSIPGVETQYFGPGTRLLVL.

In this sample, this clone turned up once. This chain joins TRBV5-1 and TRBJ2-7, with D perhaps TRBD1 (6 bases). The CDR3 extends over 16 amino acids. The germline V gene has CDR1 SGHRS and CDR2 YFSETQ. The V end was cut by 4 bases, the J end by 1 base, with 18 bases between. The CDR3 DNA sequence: TGCGCCAGCAGCCCCGGACAGACCTTATTATCCTACGAGCAGTACTTC. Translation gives CASSPGQTLLSYEQYF.

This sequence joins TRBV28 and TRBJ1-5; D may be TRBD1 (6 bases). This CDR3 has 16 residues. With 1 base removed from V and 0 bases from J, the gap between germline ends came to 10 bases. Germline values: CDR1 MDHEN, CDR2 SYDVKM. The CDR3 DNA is TGTGCCAGCAGTTTATTGACAGGACGTAGCAATCAGCCCCAGCATTTT. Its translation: CASSLLTGRSNQPQHF.

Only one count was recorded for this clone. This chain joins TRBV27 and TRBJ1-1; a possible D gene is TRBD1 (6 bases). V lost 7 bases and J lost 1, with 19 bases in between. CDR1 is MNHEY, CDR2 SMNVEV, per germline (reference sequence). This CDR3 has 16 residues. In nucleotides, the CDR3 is TGTGCCAGCACCAATACTGTAGGGGGTTGGAACACTGAAGCTTTCTTT. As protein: CASTNTVGGWNTEAFF.

The CDR3: CASRSTGGESPLHF. As DNA, the CDR3 is TGTGCCAGCAGGTCGACAGGGGGCGAATCACCCCTCCACTTT. V usage is TRBV27 and J usage is TRBJ1-6; 10 bases align to TRBD1. Germline-derived CDR1 and CDR2 are MNHEY and SMNVEV (reference sequence). This CDR3 contains 14 residues. V gave up 6 bases and J gave up 10 bases; unmatched junction bases: 6.

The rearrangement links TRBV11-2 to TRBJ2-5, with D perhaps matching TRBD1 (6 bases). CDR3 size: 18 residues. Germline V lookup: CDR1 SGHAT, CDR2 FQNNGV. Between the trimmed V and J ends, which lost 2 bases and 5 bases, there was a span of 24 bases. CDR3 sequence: CASSLNPPQGLGGETQYF. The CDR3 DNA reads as TGTGCCAGCAGCTTAAACCCACCGCAGGGGTTGGGTGGGGAGACCCAGTACTTC.

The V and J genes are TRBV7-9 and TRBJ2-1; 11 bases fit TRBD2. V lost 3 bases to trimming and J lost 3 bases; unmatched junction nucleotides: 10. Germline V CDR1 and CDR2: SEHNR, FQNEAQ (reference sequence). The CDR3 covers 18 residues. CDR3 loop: CASSFAGPLAGGYNEQFF. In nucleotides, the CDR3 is TGTGCCAGCAGCTTCGCGGGCCCTCTAGCGGGGGGCTACAATGAGCAGTTCTTC.

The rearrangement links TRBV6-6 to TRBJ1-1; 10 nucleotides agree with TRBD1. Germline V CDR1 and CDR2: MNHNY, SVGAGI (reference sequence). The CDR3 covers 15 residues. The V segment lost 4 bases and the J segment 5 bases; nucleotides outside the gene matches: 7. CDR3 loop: CASSFATGGETEAFF. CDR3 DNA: TGTGCCAGCAGTTTCGCGACAGGGGGCGAGACTGAAGCTTTCTTT.

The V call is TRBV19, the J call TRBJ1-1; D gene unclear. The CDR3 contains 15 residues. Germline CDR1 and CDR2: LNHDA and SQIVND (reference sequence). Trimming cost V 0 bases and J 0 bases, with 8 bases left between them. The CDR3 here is CASSIDSGMNTEAFF. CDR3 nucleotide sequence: TGTGCCAGTAGTATAGATTCCGGGATGAACACTGAAGCTTTCTTT.

DNA for the CDR3: TGCGCCAGCAGATCGACCCGACAGGGTGGCGAGACCCAGTACTTC. Translated: CASRSTRQGGETQYF. The chain joins TRBV5-1 to TRBJ2-5; 7 bases are a match to TRBD1. The CDR3 covers 15 residues. The germline V gene has CDR1 SGHRS and CDR2 YFSETQ. V shed 5 bases and J 5 bases; nucleotides not matched to a gene: 12.

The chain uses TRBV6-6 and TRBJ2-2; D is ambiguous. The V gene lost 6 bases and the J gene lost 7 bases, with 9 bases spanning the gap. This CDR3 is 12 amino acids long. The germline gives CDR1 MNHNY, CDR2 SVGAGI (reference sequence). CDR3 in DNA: TGTGCCAGCAGCCGTATATACGGGGAGCTGTTTTTT. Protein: CASSRIYGELFF.

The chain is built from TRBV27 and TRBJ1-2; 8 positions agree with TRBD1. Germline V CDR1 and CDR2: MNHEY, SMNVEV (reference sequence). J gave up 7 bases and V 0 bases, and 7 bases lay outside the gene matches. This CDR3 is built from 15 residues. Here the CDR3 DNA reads TGTGCCAGCAGTTTATCCCAGGGGGCGTCGGTTGGCTACACCTTC. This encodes CASSLSQGASVGYTF.

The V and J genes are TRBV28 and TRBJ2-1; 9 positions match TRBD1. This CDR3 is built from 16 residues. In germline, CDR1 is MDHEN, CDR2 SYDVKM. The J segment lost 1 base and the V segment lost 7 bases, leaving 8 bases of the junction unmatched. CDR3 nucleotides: TGTGCCAGCACATCGGGACAGGGTATATCCTACAATGAGCAGTTCTTC. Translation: CASTSGQGISYNEQFF. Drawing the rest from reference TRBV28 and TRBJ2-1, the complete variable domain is DVKVTQSSRYLVKRTGEKVFLECVQDMDHENMFWYRQDPGLGLRLIYFSYDVKMKEKGDIPEGYSVSREKKERFSLILESASTNQTSMYLCASTSGQGISYNEQFFGPGTRLTVL.

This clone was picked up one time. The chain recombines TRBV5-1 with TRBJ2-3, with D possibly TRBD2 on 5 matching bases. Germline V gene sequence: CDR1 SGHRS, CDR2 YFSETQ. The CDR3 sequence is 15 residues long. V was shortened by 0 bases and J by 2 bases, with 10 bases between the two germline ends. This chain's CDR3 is CASSLGGQPTDTQYF. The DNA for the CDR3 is TGCGCCAGCAGCTTGGGCGGGCAGCCCACAGATACGCAGTATTTT.

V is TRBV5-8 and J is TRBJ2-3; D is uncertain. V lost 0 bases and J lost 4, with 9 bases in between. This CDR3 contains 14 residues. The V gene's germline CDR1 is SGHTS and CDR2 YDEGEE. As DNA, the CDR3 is TGTGCCAGCAGCTTGGTTCGTAGCCCAGATACGCAGTATTTT. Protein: CASSLVRSPDTQYF.

CDR3 sequence (DNA): TGTGCCAGCAGCGCGCAGGGATTTAGGGGGACCCAGTACTTC. Residues: CASSAQGFRGTQYF. V gene TRBV7-3 combines with J gene TRBJ2-5; maybe TRBD1 (5 bases). Germline V gene sequence: CDR1 SGHTA, CDR2 FQGTGA. The CDR3 has 14 amino acids. With 5 bases removed from V and 7 bases from J, the gap between germline ends came to 17 bases.

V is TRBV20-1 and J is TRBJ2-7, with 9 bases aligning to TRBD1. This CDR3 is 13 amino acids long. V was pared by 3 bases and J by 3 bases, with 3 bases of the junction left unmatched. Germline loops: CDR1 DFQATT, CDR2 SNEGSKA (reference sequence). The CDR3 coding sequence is TGCAGTGCTAGTGCGACAGGGGGCTACGAGCAGTACTTC. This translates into CSASATGGYEQYF.

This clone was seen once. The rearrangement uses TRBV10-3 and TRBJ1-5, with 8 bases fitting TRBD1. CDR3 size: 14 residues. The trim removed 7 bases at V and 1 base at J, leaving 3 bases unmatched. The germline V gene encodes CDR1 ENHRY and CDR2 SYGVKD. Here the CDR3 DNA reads TGTGCCATCACGGACAGGGAGAGCAATCAGCCCCAGCATTTT. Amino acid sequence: CAITDRESNQPQHF.